Listed here are 29 T cell receptor beta chains from one sample, sequenced in a study of blood T cell repertoires in COVID-19. The table came from immunoSEQ multiplex PCR; TCRdb's copy has only in-frame clones and leaves some out. The profile covers 200,000 or so clones, with approximately 83% appearing a single time and 9.5% to 13% taken by the ten largest. Sequences were obtained from peripheral blood. Receptors were obtained from a human donor with active or convalescent COVID-19. The donor label of this sample is uncertain.

This clone was counted between two and nine times. The chain is built from TRBV7-9 and TRBJ1-3; D may be TRBD1 (6 bases). Germline values: CDR1 SEHNR, CDR2 FQNEAQ (reference sequence). The CDR3 covers 14 residues. Trimming removed 3 bases at V and 4 bases at J, with 10 bases between. The CDR3 DNA is TGTGCCAGCAGCTTTCAGGGGTCAGGAAACACCATATATTTT. Its protein is CASSFQGSGNTIYF.

V gene TRBV3-1 (or the pseudogene TRBV3-2) combines with J gene TRBJ1-1; tentative D call: TRBD1 (6 bases). This CDR3 spans 13 amino acids. The germline gives CDR1 LGHDT, CDR2 YNNKEL (reference sequence). With 7 bases removed from V and 4 bases from J, the gap between germline ends came to 13 bases. DNA of the CDR3: TGTGCCAGCAACTACGGGGGGGCCACTGAAGCTTTCTTT. Protein product: CASNYGGATEAFF.

This clone was counted a few times. The chain links TRBV15 to TRBJ2-7, with 7 bases identical to TRBD1. Germline-derived CDR1 and CDR2 are LNHNV and YYDKDF (reference sequence). The V gene end was trimmed by 3 bases and the J gene end by 6 bases; junction bases not matched to a gene: 5. The CDR3 is 13 amino acids. The CDR3 is CATSSRPGGEQYF. CDR3 DNA: TGTGCCACCAGCAGCCGACCAGGGGGCGAGCAGTACTTC.

This rearrangement joins TRBV7-2 to TRBJ2-3, with TRBD2 identical over 11 bases. The CDR3 has 17 residues. The germline gives CDR1 SGHTA, CDR2 FQGNSA. With V trimmed by 1 base and J by 3 bases, 6 bases remained unmatched. The CDR3 reads CASSLETSGSRTDTQYF. The CDR3 nucleotides read TGTGCCAGCAGCTTAGAAACTAGCGGGAGTAGAACAGATACGCAGTATTTT.

J is TRBJ1-4 and V is TRBV3-1 (or the pseudogene TRBV3-2), with 9 bases matching TRBD1. V shed 2 bases and J 5 bases; nucleotides not matched to a gene: 6. Per the germline V gene, CDR1 is LGHDT and CDR2 is YNNKEL (reference sequence). The CDR3 runs to 16 residues. CDR3 in amino acids: CASSQTTGQGNEKLFF. The CDR3 DNA sequence: TGTGCCAGCAGCCAAACGACGGGACAGGGAAATGAAAAACTGTTTTTT.

This clone was found once. The chain has TRBV30 and TRBJ1-6, with D perhaps matching TRBD1 (5 bases). Germline CDR1 and CDR2: GTSNPN and SVGIG (reference sequence). This CDR3 comprises 18 residues. The V end lost 4 bases, the J end lost 8 bases, and 27 bases lay between the germline ends. CDR3: CAWIRPERGFGLHSPLHF. In nucleotides, the CDR3 is TGTGCCTGGATCCGACCGGAAAGGGGTTTTGGGCTACATTCACCCCTCCACTTT.

The V call is TRBV29-1, the J call TRBJ2-1, with a possible D match to TRBD2 (5 bases). The CDR3 has 12 amino acids. Germline lookup yields CDR1 SQVTM and CDR2 ANQGSEA. V lost 3 bases to trimming and J lost 3 bases, with 6 bases between them. For the CDR3, the DNA is TGCAGCGTTGACGGGAACTACAATGAGCAGTTCTTC. The encoded protein is CSVDGNYNEQFF.

The CDR3 DNA reads TGTGCCAGCAGGCAGGGAACGCTTAAGTCACCCCTCCACTTT. Translating it yields CASRQGTLKSPLHF. The chain joins TRBV28 to TRBJ1-6; weak D call: TRBD1 (5 bases). This CDR3 region has 14 residues. Looked up from germline, CDR1 is MDHEN and CDR2 is SYDVKM. V was shortened by 6 bases and J by 10 bases, with 16 bases between the two germline ends.

V and J are TRBV30 and TRBJ2-5, with 11 bases fitting TRBD2. V was pared by 2 bases and J by 5 bases, with 4 bases of the junction left unmatched. The CDR3 sequence is 14 residues long. Per germline, CDR1 GTSNPN and CDR2 SVGIG (reference sequence). This CDR3 is CAWSTSGRWETQYF. The CDR3 bases are TGTGCCTGGAGTACTAGCGGGAGATGGGAGACCCAGTACTTC.

The J gene is TRBJ2-7, the V gene TRBV6-2 or TRBV6-3, with D perhaps TRBD2 (5 bases). Germline-derived CDR1 and CDR2 are MNHEY and SVGEGT. Trimming stripped 3 bases from V and 3 bases from J, with 15 bases between. The CDR3 is 15 residues long. The CDR3 loop reads CASSYNHGGFYEQYF. As DNA, the CDR3 is TGTGCCAGCAGTTATAATCACGGCGGGTTCTACGAGCAGTACTTC.

The V and J genes are TRBV18 and TRBJ2-1; TRBD2 matches at 16 bases. V shed 6 bases and J 1 base; nucleotides not matched to a gene: 6. This CDR3 contains 18 residues. CDR1 and CDR2 (germline): KGHSH, LQKENI. The DNA for the CDR3 is TGTGCCAGCTCTCAGTTGGGACTAGCGGGAGGGTCCTACAATGAGCAGTTCTTC. Translating it yields CASSQLGLAGGSYNEQFF.

J is TRBJ1-6 and V is TRBV18; no clear D gene. With 5 bases removed from V and 8 bases from J, the gap between germline ends came to 13 bases. The CDR3 sequence is 14 residues long. Germline values: CDR1 KGHSH, CDR2 LQKENI. The chain's CDR3 is CASSYRQVDSPLHF. As DNA, the CDR3 is TGTGCCAGCTCATACCGACAAGTAGATTCACCCCTCCACTTT.

CDR3 nucleotides: TGTGCCAGCAGTTACTTATCCGCGGGAGAGACCCAGTACTTC. The encoded protein is CASSYLSAGETQYF. The chain uses TRBV6-2 or TRBV6-3 and TRBJ2-5; maybe TRBD2 (5 bases). V shed 1 base and J shed 4 bases, with 10 bases lying between them. Germline V lookup: CDR1 MNHEY, CDR2 SVGEGT. There are 14 residues in the CDR3.

This rearrangement joins TRBV7-9 to TRBJ2-1; TRBD2 agrees at 9 bases. After removal of 8 bases from V and 6 bases from J, the junction contained 8 bases not matched to a gene. This CDR3 region has 14 residues. Germline-derived CDR1 and CDR2 are SEHNR and FQNEAQ (reference sequence). The CDR3 is CASRASGMGNEQFF. CDR3 nucleotide sequence: TGTGCCAGCCGAGCTAGCGGGATGGGCAATGAGCAGTTCTTC.

The V call is TRBV9, the J call TRBJ1-1; 9 nucleotides agree with TRBD1. Germline assignment: CDR1 SGDLS and CDR2 YYNGEE. J lost 3 bases, V lost 2 bases, and 5 bases had no gene match. CDR3 length: 15 residues. The chain's CDR3 is CASSVFDRGDTEAFF. The CDR3 coding sequence is TGTGCCAGCAGCGTCTTCGACAGGGGGGACACTGAAGCTTTCTTT.

This clone came up once. The chain couples TRBV29-1 to TRBJ2-7, with 10 bases matching TRBD2. The CDR3 has 12 residues. Looked up from germline, CDR1 is SQVTM and CDR2 is ANQGSEA. V dropped 7 bases and J dropped 3; count of bases not matched to a gene: 3. The CDR3 sequence is CSGASGGYEQYF. CDR3 coding DNA: TGCAGCGGGGCTAGCGGGGGCTACGAGCAGTACTTC.

This chain joins TRBV29-1 and TRBJ2-1; TRBD2 is a possible D gene (6 bases). The CDR3 runs to 13 residues. The germline gives CDR1 SQVTM, CDR2 ANQGSEA. Deletions cut 5 bases from V and 5 bases from J, with 13 bases between. This CDR3 is CSVRLAQNNEQFF. The CDR3 nucleotides read TGCAGCGTTCGCCTAGCGCAAAACAATGAGCAGTTCTTC.

The CDR3 here is CASSQVPSPNEQYF. CDR3 in DNA: TGCGCCAGCAGCCAAGTGCCTAGCCCCAACGAGCAGTACTTC. The chain combines TRBV4-1 with TRBJ2-7; TRBD2 might be the D (5 bases). The V end lost 1 base, the J end lost 5 bases, and 12 bases lay between the germline ends. This CDR3 is built from 14 residues. Germline CDR1 and CDR2: MGHRA and YSYEKL.

The rearrangement joins TRBV3-1 (or the pseudogene TRBV3-2) to TRBJ2-7; D unresolved. This CDR3 contains 13 residues. CDR1 is LGHDT and CDR2 is YNNKEL in the germline V gene (reference sequence). V was shortened by 3 bases and J by 3 bases, with 9 bases between the two germline ends. The CDR3, as DNA: TGTGCCAGCAGCCACTATACGGGCTACGAGCAGTACTTC. This gives the protein CASSHYTGYEQYF.

The chain recombines TRBV12-3 or TRBV12-4 with TRBJ2-2, with D possibly matching TRBD1 (5 bases). CDR3 length equals 13 residues. V lost 6 bases and J 4 bases, leaving 9 bases between the germline ends. The DNA for the CDR3 is TGTGCCAGCAGGGGGCTCCGCACCGGGGAGCTGTTTTTT. Amino acids: CASRGLRTGELFF.

The rearrangement links TRBV5-4 to TRBJ1-6, with 7 nucleotides matching TRBD1. Germline V lookup: CDR1 SGHNT, CDR2 YYREEE (reference sequence). The CDR3 runs to 15 residues. The trim removed 3 bases at V and 10 bases at J, leaving 10 bases unmatched. CDR3: CASSSRGQGLSPLHF. The DNA for the CDR3 is TGTGCCAGCAGCTCGAGGGGGCAGGGTCTATCACCCCTCCACTTT.

This sequence joins TRBV4-3 and TRBJ1-5, with unresolved D. The CDR3 totals 15 residues. Per germline, CDR1 LGHNA and CDR2 YSLEER. V was clipped by 3 bases and J by 2 bases, with 11 bases between them. CDR3 nucleotides: TGCGCCAGCAGCCAGTCTCCCGGGGGCAATCAGCCCCAGCATTTT. Translating it yields CASSQSPGGNQPQHF.

This chain joins TRBV5-4 and TRBJ1-1; D not resolved. Per the germline V gene, CDR1 is SGHNT and CDR2 is YYREEE (reference sequence). Trimming cost V 4 bases and J 6 bases, with 16 bases left between them. The CDR3 length is 14 residues. The CDR3: CASSLNTKPSEAFF. The CDR3 nucleotides are TGTGCCAGCAGCCTCAACACTAAACCTTCTGAAGCTTTCTTT.

The genes are TRBV29-1 and TRBJ1-2; possible D gene TRBD1, 6 bases. The CDR3 is 13 residues long. CDR1 SQVTM and CDR2 ANQGSEA come from the germline V gene. V lost 7 bases and J lost 5, with 17 bases in between. The CDR3 nucleotides read TGCAGCGCCTACAGGGATTTGAGTTATGGCTACACCTTC. Translation gives CSAYRDLSYGYTF.

The table lists this clone with a count of one. The chain carries TRBV7-2 and TRBJ1-2; 7 nucleotides match TRBD1. Germline V lookup: CDR1 SGHTA, CDR2 FQGNSA. The CDR3 covers 14 residues. V shed 4 bases and J 6 bases; nucleotides not matched to a gene: 8. This CDR3 is CASSSSPGTDGYTF. CDR3 nucleotide sequence: TGTGCCAGCAGCTCCTCGCCCGGGACAGATGGCTACACCTTC.

The V gene is TRBV9, the J gene TRBJ2-1; 8 bases are a match to TRBD2. Germline V gene sequence: CDR1 SGDLS, CDR2 YYNGEE. Germline trimming cut 2 bases from V and 5 bases from J; bases unmatched to any gene: 6. The CDR3 runs to 15 residues. This CDR3 reads CASSVSGILNNEQFF. CDR3 bases: TGTGCCAGCAGCGTTAGCGGGATCCTTAACAATGAGCAGTTCTTC. Combining the CDR3 with reference TRBV9 and TRBJ2-1 gives the whole variable domain DSGVTQTPKHLITATGQRVTLRCSPRSGDLSVYWYQQSLDQGLQFLIQYYNGEERAKGNILERFSAQQFPDLHSELNLSSLELGDSALYFCASSVSGILNNEQFFGPGTRLTVL.

The chain carries TRBV28 and TRBJ1-2, with D perhaps matching TRBD1 (6 bases). This CDR3 is 12 amino acids long. Deletions cut 10 bases from V and 3 bases from J, with 12 bases between. Germline CDR1 is MDHEN and CDR2 is SYDVKM. The CDR3 DNA reads as TGTGCCACGGCAAACAGGGACTATGGCTACACCTTC. Protein: CATANRDYGYTF.

This chain connects TRBV7-9 to TRBJ2-7, with a tentative D call TRBD1 (5 bases). Per germline, CDR1 SEHNR and CDR2 FQNEAQ (reference sequence). V was shortened by 2 bases and J by 0 bases, with 11 bases between the two germline ends. CDR3 length: 15 amino acids. The CDR3 is CASSLLGQSSYEQYF. The CDR3 DNA reads TGTGCCAGCAGCTTACTGGGGCAAAGCTCCTACGAGCAGTACTTC. The full variable domain, in which reference TRBV7-9 and TRBJ2-7 provide the parts outside the CDR3, is DTGVSQNPRHKITKRGQNVTFRCDPISEHNRLYWYRQTLGQGPEFLTYFQNEAQLEKSRLLSDRFSAERPKGSFSTLEIQRTEQGDSAMYLCASSLLGQSSYEQYFGPGTRLTVT.

The CDR3 spells CASSLRLADYEQYF. In DNA, the CDR3 is TGTGCCAGCAGCTTGCGACTAGCGGACTACGAGCAGTACTTC. The chain is built from TRBV7-2 and TRBJ2-7; 9 nucleotides agree with TRBD2. The CDR3 runs 14 residues. Germline assignment: CDR1 SGHTA and CDR2 FQGNSA. Unmatched junction bases numbered 3, after V lost 3 bases and J lost 3 bases. The full variable domain, with the rest looked up from reference TRBV7-2 and TRBJ2-7, is GAGVSQSPSNKVTEKGKDVELRCDPISGHTALYWYRQSLGQGLEFLIYFQGNSAPDKSGLPSDRFSAERTGGSVSTLTIQRTQQEDSAVYLCASSLRLADYEQYFGPGTRLTVT.